These 12 T cell receptor beta chains were sequenced from one sample in a study of regulatory T cells in long-lasting Graves disease. Time point indicated: newly diagnosed GD, antithyroid drugs for less than 3 months. Isolated PBMC RNA provided the starting material for the TCR library. Researchers made TCR beta libraries by using iRepertoire HTBI primers and running Arm-PCR on CDR3 regions. TCRdb re-called the multiplex PCR reads through MiXCR, storing one row per CDR3 protein. The table lists approximately 460,000 distinct CDR3 sequences, about 15% of them singletons. This sample also belongs to another study, concerning T cells in Graves' hyperthyroidism and ophthalmopathy.

The starting material was peripheral blood mononuclear cells (PBMCs), obtained at new diagnosis, from a patient treated with antithyroid drugs. These receptor sequences come from a young woman with Graves disease.

The chain is built from TRBV19 and TRBJ2-5; 7 nucleotides match TRBD1. Germline loops: CDR1 LNHDA, CDR2 SQIVND (reference sequence). The CDR3 has 15 amino acids. J lost 2 bases, V lost 2 bases, and 5 bases had no gene match. The CDR3 nucleotides read TGTGCCAGTAGTATAATGGGACAGCTACAAGAGACCCAGTACTTC. This codes for CASSIMGQLQETQYF. Full variable domain (missing parts from reference TRBV19 and TRBJ2-5): DGGITQSPKYLFRKEGQNVTLSCEQNLNHDAMYWYRQDPGQGLRLIYYSQIVNDFQKGDIAEGYSVSREKKESFPLTVTSAQKNPTAFYLCASSIMGQLQETQYFGPGTRLLVL.

The chain uses TRBV27 and TRBJ2-1, with a weak D call TRBD2 (5 bases). Germline CDR1 and CDR2: MNHEY and SMNVEV (reference sequence). CDR3 length equals 14 residues. V was pared by 7 bases and J by 8 bases, with 18 bases between. The CDR3 sequence is CASTFGPGVDEQFF. The CDR3 nucleotides are TGTGCCAGCACCTTCGGGCCCGGGGTAGATGAGCAGTTCTTC.

The table lists this clonotype with many counts. V and J are TRBV4-2 and TRBJ2-7, with 10 bases fitting TRBD2. V lost 3 bases and J lost 1; bases outside the gene matches: 3. Looked up from germline, CDR1 is LGHNA and CDR2 is YNFKEQ. CDR3 length: 15 amino acids. The CDR3 region is CASSHGLAESYEQYF. The CDR3 nucleotides read TGTGCCAGCAGCCACGGACTAGCGGAATCCTACGAGCAGTACTTC.

This clonotype has only a few counts. The chain links TRBV30 to TRBJ2-7; 9 positions match TRBD2. V shed 8 bases and J 4 bases; nucleotides not matched to a gene: 9. Looked up from germline, CDR1 is GTSNPN and CDR2 is SVGIG (reference sequence). The CDR3 has 13 amino acids. The CDR3 coding sequence is TGTGCCCGATCTAGCGGGAATCGTTACGAGCAGTACTTC. It is translated as CARSSGNRYEQYF.

The rearrangement uses TRBV5-1 and TRBJ2-4, with D perhaps TRBD1 (5 bases). Trimming pared 1 base from V and 4 bases from J, leaving 15 bases between. The CDR3 consists of 16 residues. The germline gives CDR1 SGHRS, CDR2 YFSETQ. The CDR3 region has the DNA TGCGCCAGCAGCTTGTCGACAGTCTCGACTAAAAACATTCAGTACTTC. It yields the protein CASSLSTVSTKNIQYF.

This clonotype appeared many times. V is TRBV29-1 and J is TRBJ2-5, with TRBD1 as a possible D gene (7 bases). The CDR3 totals 15 residues. The ends were cut back, 0 bases at V and 3 bases at J, with 14 bases in the middle. Germline assignment: CDR1 SQVTM and CDR2 ANQGSEA. CDR3 coding DNA: TGCAGCGTTGAAGATCCAGGGGGGCTGGAAGAGACCCAGTACTTC. It encodes CSVEDPGGLEETQYF.

The chain uses TRBV19 and TRBJ2-1; D is perhaps TRBD2 (5 bases). In germline, CDR1 is LNHDA, CDR2 SQIVND (reference sequence). The CDR3 has 12 residues. V lost 2 bases and J 13 bases, leaving 12 bases between the germline ends. CDR3 coding DNA: TGTGCCAGTAGTATATGGTCAGGACTTCAGTTCTTC. Protein product: CASSIWSGLQFF.

This chain connects TRBV19 to TRBJ2-3; D is unclear. The germline gives CDR1 LNHDA, CDR2 SQIVND (reference sequence). V lost 6 bases, J lost 6 bases, and 16 bases lay in between. The CDR3 has 14 amino acids. CDR3 in DNA: TGTGCCAGTAGGATCCGGGTTAGTACCGATACGCAGTATTTT. Its protein product is CASRIRVSTDTQYF.

Concerning this clonotype: Relative to the germline gene, one junction end is altered; a read error may explain this. V usage is TRBV7-9 and J usage is TRBJ2-5, with a tentative D call TRBD1 (6 bases). Germline V gene lookup returns CDR1 SEHNR and CDR2 FQNEAQ (reference sequence). CDR3 length: 13 amino acids. In nucleotides, the CDR3 is TGTGCCAGCCGCTTACAGGGAAGGGAGACCCAGTACTTC. Translating gives CASRLQGRETQYF.

Ten or more counts support this clonotype. The V and J genes are TRBV30 and TRBJ1-6; D may be TRBD1 (6 bases). Trimming shortened V by 1 base and J by 5 bases, and 12 bases separated the two germline ends. There are 15 residues in the CDR3. Germline V gives CDR1 GTSNPN, CDR2 SVGIG (reference sequence). The CDR3 region is CAWSAQGQDNSPLHF. CDR3 bases: TGTGCCTGGAGTGCCCAGGGGCAGGATAATTCACCCCTCCACTTT.

The chain employs TRBV7-9 and TRBJ2-7; possible D gene TRBD2, 6 bases. The CDR3 has 12 amino acids. Per the germline V gene, CDR1 is SEHNR and CDR2 is FQNEAQ (reference sequence). V was shortened by 5 bases and J by 7 bases, with 12 bases between the two germline ends. CDR3 sequence (DNA): TGTGCCAGCAGCCCCACGCGGGGAGAGCAGTACTTC. It is translated as CASSPTRGEQYF.

This clonotype has at least ten counts. V and J are TRBV6-5 and TRBJ2-7; 15 nucleotides align to TRBD2. This CDR3 spans 18 amino acids. Trimming at V came to 0 bases and at J to 3 bases, leaving 6 bases not matched to a gene. Germline CDR1 is MNHEY and CDR2 is SVGAGI. CDR3 residues: CASSYSLGLAGGNYEQYF. DNA for the CDR3: TGTGCCAGCAGTTACTCACTGGGACTAGCGGGAGGAAACTACGAGCAGTACTTC.